This TCR beta chain was identified in a study of cytomegalovirus exposure and HLA in healthy donors. Overall study context: When 398 donors were genotyped, roughly four fifths of them were found to fall in the Caucasian-associated ancestry cluster.

Regarding donors, all were healthy bone marrow donors. This CDR3 has 16 amino acids. The V and J ends lost 5 bases and 5 bases, in that order; junction bases with no gene match: 12. Per germline, CDR1 SEHNR and CDR2 FQNEAQ (reference sequence). A multiplex PCR was run with 60 Vbeta primers and 13 Jbeta primers. Here immunoSEQ multiplex PCR was the method, and the copy in TCRdb shows in-frame clones only, minus some. Of tens of thousands of clones in the sample, under 85% were seen once. Specimen: PBMCs. This receptor was obtained from a woman aged 25 to 39 in good health and CMV-seronegative. The rearrangement joins TRBV7-9 to TRBJ2-5, with 9 bases matching TRBD1. The CDR3 sequence is CASSTTGTGSRETQYF. DNA for the CDR3: TGTGCCAGCAGCACGACAGGGACAGGGAGTAGGGAGACCCAGTACTTC.